This T cell receptor (beta chain) is from a study of T cell responses to AZD1222 COVID-19 vaccine. Study-wide background: Second-dose intervals near 4 or 12 weeks were combined.

Generated by immunoSEQ multiplex PCR, the TCRdb table keeps only in-frame clones and is missing some. The data hold 95,000 to 100,000 clones, with approximately 92% observed a single time. The germline CDR1 and CDR2 sequences are SGHKS and YYEKEE (reference sequence). J gave up 7 bases and V 1 base, and 3 bases lay outside the gene matches. The CDR3 is 13 amino acids. This clone came up once. Its antigen remains unknown. The study, taken as a whole, reports: Among those given AZD1222, only 6 or 7 were seropositive at baseline. Regions 160-218 and 743-854 held dominance among vaccine-associated CD4 TCRs, which spanned spike. Close to half of all spike-specific TCRs reportedly target regions of the variants that are unmutated.

The rearrangement uses TRBV5-5 and TRBJ1-1; 8 bases agree with TRBD1. Specimen: peripheral blood, collected on day 0 of AZD1222 vaccination. The sequence was collected from an adult in good health. The CDR3 loop reads CASSLLDRGEAFF. CDR3 DNA: TGTGCCAGCAGCTTGCTCGACAGGGGTGAAGCTTTCTTT.